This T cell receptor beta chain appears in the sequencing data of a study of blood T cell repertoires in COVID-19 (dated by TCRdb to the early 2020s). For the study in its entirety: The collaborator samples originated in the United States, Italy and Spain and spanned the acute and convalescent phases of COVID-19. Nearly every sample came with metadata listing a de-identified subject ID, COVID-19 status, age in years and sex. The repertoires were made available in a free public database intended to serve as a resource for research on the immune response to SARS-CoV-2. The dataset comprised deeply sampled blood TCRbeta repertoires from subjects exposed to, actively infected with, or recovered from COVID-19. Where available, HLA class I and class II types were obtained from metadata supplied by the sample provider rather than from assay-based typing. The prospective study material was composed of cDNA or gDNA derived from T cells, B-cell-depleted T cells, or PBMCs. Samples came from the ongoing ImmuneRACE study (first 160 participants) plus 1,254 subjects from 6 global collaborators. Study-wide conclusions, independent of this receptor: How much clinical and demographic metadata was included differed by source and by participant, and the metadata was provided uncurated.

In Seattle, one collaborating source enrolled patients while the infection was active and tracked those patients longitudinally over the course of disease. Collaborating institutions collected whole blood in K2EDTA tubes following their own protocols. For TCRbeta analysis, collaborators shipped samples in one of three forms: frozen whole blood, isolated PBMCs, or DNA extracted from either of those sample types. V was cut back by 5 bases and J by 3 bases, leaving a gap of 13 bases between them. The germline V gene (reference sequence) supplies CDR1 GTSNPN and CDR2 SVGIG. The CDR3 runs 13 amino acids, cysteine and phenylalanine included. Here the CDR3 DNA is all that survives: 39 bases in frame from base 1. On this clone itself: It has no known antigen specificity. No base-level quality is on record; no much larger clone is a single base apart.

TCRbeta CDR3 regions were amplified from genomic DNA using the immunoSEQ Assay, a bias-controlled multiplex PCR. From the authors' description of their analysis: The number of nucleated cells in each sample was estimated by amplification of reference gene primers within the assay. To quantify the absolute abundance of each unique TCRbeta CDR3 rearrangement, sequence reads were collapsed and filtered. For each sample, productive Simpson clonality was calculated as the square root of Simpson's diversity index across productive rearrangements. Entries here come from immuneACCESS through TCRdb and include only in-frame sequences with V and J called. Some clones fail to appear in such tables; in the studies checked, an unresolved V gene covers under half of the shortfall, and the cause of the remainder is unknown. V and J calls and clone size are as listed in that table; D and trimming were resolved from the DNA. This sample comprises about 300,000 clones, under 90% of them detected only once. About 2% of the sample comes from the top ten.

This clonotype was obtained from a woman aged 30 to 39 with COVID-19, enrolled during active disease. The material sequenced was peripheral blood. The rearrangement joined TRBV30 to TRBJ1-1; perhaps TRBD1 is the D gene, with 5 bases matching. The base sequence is TGTGCCTGGGAGGGCGGGACGTACACTGAAGCTTTCTTT. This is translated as CAWEGGTYTEAFF.